This T cell receptor (beta chain) derives from a study of response to subunit inactivated influenza vaccine. This clonotype appeared a few times. The antigen is unknown. One entry per CDR3 protein, called by TCRdb with MiXCR from the RT-PCR reads. The sample lists roughly 760,000 distinct CDR3 sequences; 21% were seen once. The study, taken as a whole, reports: Authors suggested seasonal influenza vaccinations each recruit few new T cells.

The V gene lost 5 bases and the J gene lost 6 bases, with 13 bases spanning the gap. The CDR3 totals 14 residues. Germline V gene sequence: CDR1 SGHTA, CDR2 FQGTGA. This clonotype was obtained from a man aged 45 to 65 who received an inactivated influenza vaccine. V gene TRBV7-3 combines with J gene TRBJ2-2; D may be TRBD1 (5 bases). The starting material was PBMCs from blood, obtained 5 days after vaccination. The CDR3 region has the DNA TGTGCCAGCAGCATCACTCCAGGGTCCGGGGAGCTGTTTTTT. It yields the protein CASSITPGSGELFF.